The clone carrying this T cell receptor beta chain has ten or more counts. TCR alpha and beta CDR3 regions were amplified from RNA using iRepertoire nested multiplex PCR. TCRdb recomputed calls from the multiplex PCR reads with MiXCR, one row per CDR3 protein. The sample has 150,000 to 200,000 distinct CDR3 sequences; more than 25% are singletons. This record belongs to a study of glioma-infiltrating T cells. Germline loops: CDR1 SNHLY, CDR2 FYNNEI. Trimming removed 8 bases at V and 4 bases at J, with 14 bases between. This CDR3 spans 14 amino acids. The chain employs TRBV2 and TRBJ2-2; D is possibly TRBD1 (6 bases). Material for sequencing was glioma tissue, nonneoplastic brain tissue, or PBMCs (not recorded which). The sequence derives from a human donor with low-grade glioma or glioblastoma, undergoing nonglioma brain surgery, or in good health (not recorded which). CDR3 bases: TGTGCCAGCTTCCCTACAGGGACCACCGGGGAGCTGTTTTTT. Residues: CASFPTGTTGELFF.